This TCR beta chain was sequenced for a study of regulatory T cells in long-lasting Graves disease. Study outcomes and limitations: Peripheral blood was the sole material, not thyroid tissue. It is possible that accuracy was reduced by the small size of the sample.

Noted time point: newly diagnosed GD, antithyroid drugs for less than 3 months. Preparation of the TCR library used RNA extracted from PBMCs. Investigators prepared the TCR beta libraries by applying iRepertoire HTBI primers and Arm-PCR of CDR3 regions. Each CDR3 protein is one row after TCRdb ran MiXCR on the multiplex PCR reads. The sample includes more than 400,000 distinct CDR3 sequences, roughly 17% of them seen just once. There are a few counts of this clonotype. Its antigen is still unknown. The length of the CDR3 is 13 residues. V lost 1 base to trimming and J lost 8 bases, with 9 bases between them. These data were also filed under a second study, of T cells in Graves' hyperthyroidism and ophthalmopathy.

The chain uses TRBV12-3 or TRBV12-4 and TRBJ2-4; D gene uncertain. Sequenced here: peripheral blood mononuclear cells (PBMCs), sampled at new diagnosis, from a patient treated with antithyroid drugs. The sequence derives from a man in his forties with Graves disease. CDR3 residues: CASSLERADIQYF. The CDR3 nucleotides read TGTGCCAGCAGTTTAGAAAGGGCGGACATTCAGTACTTC.